This T cell receptor beta chain was recorded in a study of cytomegalovirus exposure and HLA in healthy donors. PCR was performed using 60 Vbeta and 13 Jbeta primers. This table comes from immunoSEQ multiplex PCR, and its TCRdb copy is limited to in-frame clones, with some not included. The sample contains 150,000 to 200,000 clones, about 80% of which appear only once. CDR1 is GTSNPN and CDR2 is SVGIG in the germline V gene (reference sequence). The length of the CDR3 is 14 residues. This clone was recorded only once. This TCR was sampled from a man between 18 and 35 years old in good health and CMV-seropositive. Sequencing was performed on PBMCs. V usage is TRBV30 and J usage is TRBJ2-5; D might be TRBD2 (6 bases). The end of the DNA fits TRBJ2-7 better, so the J call may be wrong. The CDR3 DNA reads TGTGCCTGGAGAGCGGGTTCCACAACCTACGAGCAGTACTTC. Residues: CAWRAGSTTYEQYF.